This entry lists 24 T cell receptor beta chains sequenced from one sample in a study of T cell changes during pregnancy in multiple sclerosis. Sequenced by immunoSEQ multiplex PCR; TCRdb stores in-frame clones only, minus some. The repertoire consists of some 80,000 clones, with 94% occurring once and the leading ten covering less than 0.15%. The sequences come from CD4+ T cells from peripheral blood mononuclear cells, collected after pregnancy. The receptors shown here come from a female donor with multiple sclerosis, enrolled in a pregnancy study.

J is TRBJ1-2 and V is TRBV15, with D perhaps TRBD1 (5 bases). The CDR3 is 17 amino acids. Per the germline V gene, CDR1 is LNHNV and CDR2 is YYDKDF (reference sequence). The V end was cut by 1 base, the J end by 1 base, with 16 bases between. The CDR3 loop reads CATSRGGGIPFNYGYTF. CDR3 in DNA: TGTGCCACCAGCAGAGGGGGGGGGATACCGTTTAACTATGGCTACACCTTC.

The chain employs TRBV14 and TRBJ1-2; D not certain. In germline, CDR1 is SGHDN, CDR2 FVKESK. The V end was cut by 1 base, the J end by 5 bases, with 14 bases between. The CDR3 runs to 15 residues. Here the CDR3 DNA reads TGTGCCAGCAGCCAAGGAAGATCCGCGGCTTATGGCTACACCTTC. It translates to CASSQGRSAAYGYTF.

The chain recombines TRBV19 with TRBJ1-4, with unresolved D. V dropped 1 base and J dropped 2 bases, with 8 bases sitting between them. The CDR3 runs to 15 residues. Germline values: CDR1 LNHDA, CDR2 SQIVND (reference sequence). CDR3 sequence: CASSIGWPTNEKLFF. CDR3 nucleotide sequence: TGTGCCAGTAGTATAGGTTGGCCGACTAATGAAAAACTGTTTTTT.

The chain links TRBV27 to TRBJ2-1; D remains unclear. The length of the CDR3 is 11 residues. V dropped 10 bases and J dropped 13 bases, with 17 bases sitting between them. The V gene's germline CDR1 is MNHEY and CDR2 SMNVEV (reference sequence). CDR3 loop: CATYEFSRQFF. CDR3 bases: TGTGCCACCTATGAGTTTAGTCGTCAGTTCTTC.

This clone showed up just once. The gene calls are TRBV19 and TRBJ1-5; D call uncertain. In germline, CDR1 is LNHDA, CDR2 SQIVND (reference sequence). The CDR3 extends over 15 amino acids. V lost 3 bases, J lost 0 bases, and 9 bases lay in between. In DNA form, the CDR3 reads TGTGCCAGTAGTATTACCGCGGCTAGCAATCAGCCCCAGCATTTT. As protein: CASSITAASNQPQHF.

This clone was detected once. The genes are TRBV6-6 and TRBJ1-5; TRBD1 matches 8 bases. The germline gives CDR1 MNHNY, CDR2 SVGAGI (reference sequence). The CDR3 totals 15 residues. V dropped 5 bases and J dropped 3; count of bases not matched to a gene: 6. CDR3 sequence: CASSHGTGLNQPQHF. The CDR3 nucleotides are TGTGCCAGCAGTCACGGGACAGGCCTCAATCAGCCCCAGCATTTT.

This clone has a handful of counts. The chain employs TRBV4-1 and TRBJ2-1, with TRBD1 as a possible D gene (5 bases). The CDR3 is made up of 17 amino acids. Deletions cut 3 bases from V and 5 bases from J, with 20 bases between. CDR1 and CDR2 (germline): MGHRA, YSYEKL. CDR3 coding DNA: TGCGCCAGCAGCCAGTTGGATTTGTTACCAGGGAACAATGAGCAGTTCTTC. Its protein is CASSQLDLLPGNNEQFF.

This chain uses TRBV6-5 with TRBJ2-7; D remains unclear. The CDR3 has 15 amino acids. The germline CDR1 and CDR2 sequences are MNHEY and SVGAGI. V was clipped by 5 bases and J by 2 bases, with 16 bases between them. CDR3 bases: TGTGCCAGCAGTCTTCGTAGAACTTCTCCCTACGAGCAGTACTTC. Residues: CASSLRRTSPYEQYF.

This clone occurred once. This sequence joins TRBV5-6 and TRBJ1-1; D perhaps matches TRBD1 (5 bases). V dropped 2 bases and J dropped 5 bases, with 7 bases sitting between them. The CDR3 sequence is 12 residues long. Germline V gives CDR1 SGHDT, CDR2 YYEEEE. The CDR3 coding sequence is TGTGCCAGCAGCTTTACAGGAACTGAAGCTTTCTTT. It specifies CASSFTGTEAFF.

This chain uses TRBV7-8 with TRBJ1-5; possibly TRBD1 for D (5 bases). CDR3 length: 14 amino acids. Germline CDR1 is SGHVS and CDR2 is FQNEAQ. The V end was cut by 2 bases, the J end by 5 bases, with 10 bases between. The CDR3 here is CASSLRGGDQPQHF. The CDR3 DNA reads TGTGCCAGCAGCTTAAGGGGAGGCGATCAGCCCCAGCATTTT.

The chain is built from TRBV27 and TRBJ1-1; no firm D call. The germline V and J ends were trimmed by 2 bases and 3 bases, with 10 bases remaining between them. The germline CDR1 and CDR2 sequences are MNHEY and SMNVEV (reference sequence). CDR3 size: 14 residues. The CDR3 DNA follows: TGTGCCAGCAGTTTAGTCCCCGCGGACACTGAAGCTTTCTTT. Amino acids: CASSLVPADTEAFF.

The rearrangement joins TRBV15 to TRBJ2-7; TRBD1 matches at 7 bases. The V segment lost 0 bases and the J segment 2 bases; nucleotides outside the gene matches: 10. Germline V lookup: CDR1 LNHNV, CDR2 YYDKDF (reference sequence). The CDR3 consists of 17 residues. Here the CDR3 DNA reads TGTGCCACCAGCAGAGATTCCCTCCGGGACAGAACCTACGAGCAGTACTTC. This encodes CATSRDSLRDRTYEQYF.

The gene calls are TRBV6-5 and TRBJ1-2; D perhaps matches TRBD1 (5 bases). Germline lookup yields CDR1 MNHEY and CDR2 SVGAGI. This CDR3 is built from 15 residues. The V and J ends lost 0 bases and 4 bases respectively, with 12 bases between them. CDR3 bases: TGTGCCAGCAGTTACTCGATCCCCGGGGGCTATGGCTACACCTTC. This encodes CASSYSIPGGYGYTF.

The chain links TRBV11-2 to TRBJ2-7; 7 bases agree with TRBD1. Germline CDR1 is SGHAT and CDR2 is FQNNGV. The CDR3 covers 15 residues. V trimming: 1 base; J trimming: 2 bases; junction bases outside the gene matches: 5. This CDR3 reads CASSLVQGTAYEQYF. The CDR3 region has the DNA TGTGCCAGCAGCTTAGTACAGGGGACCGCCTACGAGCAGTACTTC.

The chain employs TRBV7-2 and TRBJ2-1; the match to TRBD1 covers 7 bases. Germline assignment: CDR1 SGHTA and CDR2 FQGNSA. V was clipped by 4 bases and J by 9 bases; unmatched bases: 6. The CDR3 length is 13 residues. Here the CDR3 reads CASSSSYRGEQFF. The CDR3 DNA reads TGTGCCAGCAGCTCCTCCTACAGGGGTGAGCAGTTCTTC.

The chain combines TRBV28 with TRBJ2-1, with 12 bases lining up with TRBD2. The junction had 11 bases not matched to a gene; V was cut back by 1 base and J by 7 bases. Germline V lookup: CDR1 MDHEN, CDR2 SYDVKM. The CDR3 loop spans 18 amino acids. CDR3 DNA sequence: TGTGCCAGCAGTTTATTCCTAAGGACTAGCGGGAATCTAAATGAGCAGTTCTTC. Protein: CASSLFLRTSGNLNEQFF.

The CDR3 sequence is CAISPAGTDTQYF. In nucleotides, the CDR3 is TGTGCCATCAGTCCTGCAGGAACAGATACGCAGTATTTT. This chain connects TRBV10-3 to TRBJ2-3; no reliable D call. The V gene lost 5 bases and the J gene lost 3 bases, with 9 bases spanning the gap. The germline V gene has CDR1 ENHRY and CDR2 SYGVKD. The CDR3 spans 13 residues.

The V gene is TRBV5-1, the J gene TRBJ1-2; 12 bases agree with TRBD1. Trimming at V came to 4 bases and at J to 8 bases, leaving 9 bases not matched to a gene. Germline CDR1 and CDR2: SGHRS and YFSETQ. This CDR3 is 15 amino acids long. Written as DNA, the CDR3 is TGCGCCAGCAGCCGTGAGGGGACAGGGGGCGACGGCTACACCTTC. This sequence encodes CASSREGTGGDGYTF.

CDR3 loop: CSVRQGGYEQYF. Here the CDR3 DNA reads TGCAGCGTCCGGCAGGGGGGATACGAGCAGTACTTC. V and J are TRBV29-1 and TRBJ2-7, with D tentatively TRBD1 (7 bases). V lost 6 bases and J lost 4, with 13 bases in between. Germline CDR1 is SQVTM and CDR2 is ANQGSEA. The CDR3 contains 12 residues.

This sequence joins TRBV19 and TRBJ2-7; tentatively, D is TRBD1 (6 bases). The CDR3 is made up of 14 amino acids. Germline assignment: CDR1 LNHDA and CDR2 SQIVND (reference sequence). The V and J ends lost 3 bases and 3 bases respectively, with 12 bases between them. The CDR3 DNA sequence: TGTGCCAGTAGTATGCGGACAGTAGGCTACGAGCAGTACTTC. Encoded protein: CASSMRTVGYEQYF.

V gene TRBV6-1 combines with J gene TRBJ2-7; D not certain. This CDR3 has 14 residues. Trimming removed 4 bases from V and 7 bases from J, with 17 bases in between. Germline assignment: CDR1 MNHNS and CDR2 SASEGT. CDR3 nucleotide sequence: TGTGCCAGCAGTGTAAGACATGTGTCCTGGGAGCAGTACTTC. It translates to CASSVRHVSWEQYF.

This clone was seen only a few times. CDR3 loop: CATSRPGEGRKETQYF. CDR3 nucleotides: TGTGCCACCAGCCGCCCCGGGGAAGGGAGGAAGGAGACCCAGTACTTC. The chain combines TRBV15 with TRBJ2-5; D possibly corresponds to TRBD2 (6 bases). The length of the CDR3 is 16 residues. Trimming took 5 bases from V and 5 from J, leaving 21 bases between them. CDR1 is LNHNV, CDR2 YYDKDF, per germline (reference sequence).

The V gene is TRBV18, the J gene TRBJ1-2; 7 bases agree with TRBD1. The CDR3 extends over 15 amino acids. V gave up 0 bases and J gave up 6 bases; unmatched junction bases: 7. The germline CDR1 and CDR2 sequences are KGHSH and LQKENI. The CDR3 DNA sequence: TGTGCCAGCTCACCACCGGGACAGAGGGCCGATGGCTACACCTTC. Translating gives CASSPPGQRADGYTF. The full variable domain, completed using reference TRBV18 and TRBJ1-2, is NAGVMQNPRHLVRRRGQEARLRCSPMKGHSHVYWYRQLPEEGLKFMVYLQKENIIDESGMPKERFSAEFPKEGPSILRIQQVVRGDSAAYFCASSPPGQRADGYTFGSGTRLTVV.

The J gene is TRBJ2-4, the V gene TRBV7-9; the D gene is possibly TRBD2 (8 bases). The V end lost 5 bases, the J end lost 9 bases, and 14 bases lay between the germline ends. The CDR3 has 13 amino acids. The germline V gene has CDR1 SEHNR and CDR2 FQNEAQ (reference sequence). CDR3 residues: CASSPGGGSIQYF. The CDR3 bases are TGTGCCAGCAGCCCGGGAGGGGGCTCCATTCAGTACTTC.